Included here is one T cell receptor (beta chain) sequence, with context. The antigen is undetermined. The entry originates in a study of T cell responses to AZD1222 COVID-19 vaccine. Study in general: Recipients boosted at about 4 weeks or about 12 weeks are pooled.

The protocol was immunoSEQ multiplex PCR, while the TCRdb copy is restricted to in-frame clones and leaves out a portion. The sample lists some 120,000 clones, about 89% seen once, with around a quarter in the top ten. Findings and limits, study-wide: After the peak T cell response, and only then, were repertoires sampled. Among vaccine-associated CD4 TCRs, coverage spanned spike, with dominance at 160-218 and 743-854. Clonal diversity was possibly underestimated, and white British individuals and females predominated among donors.

The source material was peripheral blood, sampled on day 0 of AZD1222 vaccination. The origin of this receptor is an adult in good health.

Here the CDR3 DNA reads TGTGCCAGTAGTACCCCTTTCGCGGGTGGTTACGAGCAGTACTTC. Protein product: CASSTPFAGGYEQYF. V usage is TRBV19 and J usage is TRBJ2-7; a possible D gene is TRBD2 (5 bases). Germline V gene sequence: CDR1 LNHDA, CDR2 SQIVND (reference sequence). The CDR3 sequence is 15 residues long. V dropped 4 bases and J dropped 4 bases, with 17 bases sitting between them.